The 23 T cell receptor beta chains listed next were all sequenced from one sample in a study of blood T cell repertoires in COVID-19. This table comes from immunoSEQ multiplex PCR, and its TCRdb copy is limited to in-frame clones, with some not included. Of more than 200,000 clones listed, approximately 80% are singletons. The sample taken for sequencing was peripheral blood. These receptors all come from a woman aged 80 or older with acute or convalescent COVID-19.

V and J are TRBV7-2 and TRBJ1-5; perhaps TRBD1 as D (5 bases). CDR1 is SGHTA and CDR2 is FQGNSA in the germline V gene. Trimming pared 2 bases from V and 6 bases from J, leaving 11 bases between. The CDR3 is 14 residues long. CDR3 DNA sequence: TGTGCCAGCAGCTTATCGGGACTAGGTCAGCCCCAGCATTTT. Amino acid sequence: CASSLSGLGQPQHF. Drawing the rest from reference TRBV7-2 and TRBJ1-5, the complete variable domain is GAGVSQSPSNKVTEKGKDVELRCDPISGHTALYWYRQSLGQGLEFLIYFQGNSAPDKSGLPSDRFSAERTGGSVSTLTIQRTQQEDSAVYLCASSLSGLGQPQHFGDGTRLSIL.

This clone was detected once. V is TRBV7-3 and J is TRBJ1-3; 7 bases map to TRBD1. This CDR3 region has 12 residues. Germline V gene lookup returns CDR1 SGHTA and CDR2 FQGTGA. V gave up 9 bases and J gave up 4 bases; unmatched junction bases: 3. CDR3 region: CARRTGGNTIYF. Written as DNA, the CDR3 is TGTGCCAGACGGACAGGCGGAAACACCATATATTTT.

This clone was picked up one time. The gene calls are TRBV29-1 and TRBJ2-1, with D perhaps TRBD2 (7 bases). The V and J ends lost 8 bases and 12 bases respectively, with 29 bases between them. The CDR3 totals 15 residues. CDR1 and CDR2 (germline): SQVTM, ANQGSEA. CDR3 in amino acids: CSSSEGGAPREGQFF. In nucleotides, the CDR3 is TGCAGCTCCTCGGAGGGGGGGGCCCCCCGAGAAGGGCAGTTCTTC.

This rearrangement joins TRBV18 to TRBJ2-2; 7 bases are a match to TRBD1. V lost 6 bases, J lost 4 bases, and 2 bases stayed unmatched. The CDR3 has 13 residues. Germline lookup yields CDR1 KGHSH and CDR2 LQKENI. CDR3: CASSTGVTGELFF. CDR3 in DNA: TGTGCCAGCTCTACAGGGGTCACCGGGGAGCTGTTTTTT.

V gene TRBV2 combines with J gene TRBJ2-7; TRBD2 aligns across 10 bases. Unmatched junction bases numbered 11, after V lost 5 bases and J lost 7 bases. Germline V gene sequence: CDR1 SNHLY, CDR2 FYNNEI. CDR3 length equals 15 residues. The CDR3 region has the DNA TGTGCCAGCAGTTCGAAACTAGCGGGAATTGAAGAGCAGTACTTC. Translation gives CASSSKLAGIEEQYF.

The chain uses TRBV30 and TRBJ2-5, with D unclear. The CDR3 consists of 12 residues. CDR1 is GTSNPN and CDR2 is SVGIG in the germline V gene (reference sequence). V was cut by 1 base and J by 3 bases, with 6 bases left in between. The CDR3 sequence: CAWSDSKETQYF. The CDR3 nucleotides are TGTGCCTGGAGTGACAGCAAAGAGACCCAGTACTTC.

This rearrangement joins TRBV30 to TRBJ1-1; unclear D gene. Germline lookup yields CDR1 GTSNPN and CDR2 SVGIG (reference sequence). The germline V and J ends were trimmed by 4 bases and 0 bases, with 15 bases remaining between them. This CDR3 region has 15 residues. CDR3 region: CAWIMGGLMNTEAFF. The CDR3 nucleotides read TGTGCCTGGATTATGGGTGGACTCATGAACACTGAAGCTTTCTTT.

The chain recombines TRBV18 with TRBJ1-1; tentatively, D is TRBD1 (5 bases). This CDR3 spans 13 amino acids. The germline CDR1 and CDR2 sequences are KGHSH and LQKENI. V dropped 2 bases and J dropped 10 bases, with 14 bases sitting between them. The CDR3 sequence is CASSPFGGDGAFF. The DNA of the CDR3 is TGTGCCAGCTCACCATTCGGGGGGGACGGAGCTTTCTTT.

The V call is TRBV11-2, the J call TRBJ2-7; TRBD2 might be the D (6 bases). Germline-derived CDR1 and CDR2 are SGHAT and FQNNGV. The CDR3 runs 14 residues. Trimming removed 1 base from V and 2 bases from J, with 9 bases in between. The CDR3 loop is CASSLGGMTYEQYF. The CDR3 coding sequence is TGTGCCAGCAGCTTAGGCGGGATGACCTACGAGCAGTACTTC. Using reference TRBV11-2 and TRBJ2-7 for the parts outside the CDR3, the full variable domain is EAGVAQSPRYKIIEKRQSVAFWCNPISGHATLYWYQQILGQGPKLLIQFQNNGVVDDSQLPKDRFSAERLKGVDSTLKIQPAKLEDSAVYLCASSLGGMTYEQYFGPGTRLTVT.

This clone was picked up a small number of times. The J gene is TRBJ2-1, the V gene TRBV11-3; TRBD2 is a possible D gene (5 bases). V shed 1 base and J shed 4 bases, with 11 bases lying between them. Germline V gives CDR1 SGHNT, CDR2 YENEEA. CDR3 length equals 15 residues. In DNA, the CDR3 is TGTGCCAGCAGCTTAGGAGCGGAGCTTTACAATGAGCAGTTCTTC. Protein sequence: CASSLGAELYNEQFF.

The CDR3 region has the DNA TGCGCCAGCAGCCTACCCGGGACAGGGACCAGCGACTACACCTTC. The encoded protein is CASSLPGTGTSDYTF. The V and J genes are TRBV5-1 and TRBJ1-2, with 9 bases that match TRBD1. Germline V gene data show CDR1 as SGHRS and CDR2 as YFSETQ. The V gene end was trimmed by 4 bases and the J gene end by 10 bases; junction bases not matched to a gene: 14. The CDR3 covers 15 residues.

The chain combines TRBV7-8 with TRBJ1-1; perhaps TRBD1 as D (5 bases). The CDR3 spans 19 residues. Germline V CDR1 and CDR2: SGHVS, FQNEAQ. Trimming stripped 1 base from V and 3 bases from J, with 24 bases between. The CDR3 DNA reads as TGTGCCAGCAGCTTAGGTCCCGTCAGGGTATCGTTCTCGGACACTGAAGCTTTCTTT. This translates into CASSLGPVRVSFSDTEAFF.

This clone was detected once. This chain uses TRBV18 with TRBJ1-6; 7 nucleotides line up with TRBD1. This CDR3 contains 14 residues. V gave up 5 bases and J gave up 5 bases; unmatched junction bases: 3. Germline V gives CDR1 KGHSH, CDR2 LQKENI. The CDR3 sequence is CASSAGQDNSPLHF. The DNA for the CDR3 is TGTGCCAGCTCAGCTGGACAGGATAATTCACCCCTCCACTTT.

The gene calls are TRBV5-1 and TRBJ2-7; tentative D call: TRBD1 (6 bases). This CDR3 region has 15 residues. Trimming left V 0 bases short and J 2 bases short, with 12 bases between. From germline, CDR1 is SGHRS and CDR2 YFSETQ. The CDR3 sequence is CASSLGGPLTYEQYF. CDR3 nucleotide sequence: TGCGCCAGCAGCTTGGGGGGGCCTCTTACCTACGAGCAGTACTTC.

This clone was observed a few times. The chain recombines TRBV7-2 with TRBJ2-2, with D maybe TRBD1 (5 bases). The germline V and J ends were trimmed by 5 bases and 6 bases, with 13 bases remaining between them. The CDR3 loop spans 14 amino acids. Per the germline V gene, CDR1 is SGHTA and CDR2 is FQGNSA. DNA of the CDR3: TGTGCCAGCAGCCAAGGGCTGGGGCCCGGGGAGCTGTTTTTT. This sequence encodes CASSQGLGPGELFF.

This chain joins TRBV18 and TRBJ1-3, with a tentative D call TRBD1 (6 bases). This CDR3 comprises 14 residues. Between the trimmed V and J ends, which lost 3 bases and 4 bases, there was a span of 10 bases. Germline lookup yields CDR1 KGHSH and CDR2 LQKENI. CDR3 protein: CASSPTGSGNTIYF. The CDR3 DNA reads TGTGCCAGCTCACCCACAGGGTCCGGAAACACCATATATTTT.

The chain joins TRBV28 to TRBJ1-3; maybe TRBD1 (5 bases). Germline CDR1 is MDHEN and CDR2 is SYDVKM. This CDR3 is built from 13 residues. Trimming stripped 9 bases from V and 6 bases from J, with 15 bases between. The DNA for the CDR3 is TGTGCCAGTAACCAAGGGGCGGTAAACACCATATATTTT. It codes for CASNQGAVNTIYF.

The chain has TRBV30 and TRBJ1-2, with 7 bases lining up with TRBD1. V dropped 2 bases and J dropped 5; count of bases not matched to a gene: 11. Per germline, CDR1 GTSNPN and CDR2 SVGIG (reference sequence). This CDR3 has 15 amino acids. CDR3 sequence reads: CAWSKPRTGVYGYTF. In DNA, the CDR3 is TGTGCCTGGAGTAAACCGCGGACAGGAGTATATGGCTACACCTTC.

The chain combines TRBV18 with TRBJ1-1; TRBD1 matches 8 bases. With V trimmed by 3 bases and J by 0 bases, 9 bases remained unmatched. CDR1 is KGHSH, CDR2 LQKENI, per germline. The CDR3 consists of 17 residues. CDR3 DNA: TGTGCCAGCTCACCTAGCGTCGGACAGGGTATGAACACTGAAGCTTTCTTT. Protein product: CASSPSVGQGMNTEAFF.

V and J are TRBV7-6 and TRBJ1-6, with D uncertain. This CDR3 region has 17 residues. Germline V CDR1 and CDR2: SGHVS, FNYEAQ. V lost 0 bases and J 7 bases, leaving 16 bases between the germline ends. Written as DNA, the CDR3 is TGTGCCAGCAGCTTAGCGAGTGGCGGGCTGGGAAATTCACCCCTCCACTTT. It translates to CASSLASGGLGNSPLHF.

This clone has only one observation. The V and J genes are TRBV7-2 and TRBJ2-1; 12 positions match TRBD2. Germline trimming cut 5 bases from V and 11 bases from J; bases unmatched to any gene: 7. Germline loops: CDR1 SGHTA, CDR2 FQGNSA. The CDR3 consists of 14 residues. The CDR3 nucleotides read TGTGCCAGCAGCCCCAGACTAGCGGGGGCCAAGCAGTTCTTC. This encodes CASSPRLAGAKQFF.

Note on this clone: A read error may account for a junction end that differs from germline. The rearrangement joins TRBV7-7 to TRBJ1-2; 8 nucleotides line up with TRBD1. Germline values: CDR1 SSHAT, CDR2 FNYEAQ (reference sequence). The CDR3 contains 17 residues. CDR3 nucleotides: TGTGCTAGCAGCTTAGGCTTTGGGACAGGCTTTAACTATGGCTACACCTTC. Its translation is CASSLGFGTGFNYGYTF.

The chain combines TRBV12-5 with TRBJ2-2, with D unresolved. Germline lookup yields CDR1 LGHNT and CDR2 FRNRAP. CDR3 size: 13 residues. Trimming pared 5 bases from V and 2 bases from J, leaving 6 bases between. CDR3 in DNA: TGTGCTAGTGGTCCCTTTAACACCGGGGAGCTGTTTTTT. This sequence encodes CASGPFNTGELFF.